A selection of T cell receptor beta chains follows, all from one sample in a study of T cell responses to AZD1222 COVID-19 vaccine. Sequenced by immunoSEQ multiplex PCR; TCRdb stores in-frame clones only, minus some. The sample holds about 50,000 clones, roughly 85% seen once. The sample consisted of peripheral blood, taken on day 0 of MenACWY control vaccination. The receptor set was obtained from an adult in good health. CDR3s include the opening cysteine and the closing phenylalanine or tryptophan. The D gene is left open where the match is weak. Rows give clone size only sometimes, using once, few, many, or a class for an expanded clone.

d_gene	v_gene	abundance	j_gene	len	CDR3nt	CDR3aa
NA	TRBV4-1	NA	TRBJ2-1	16	TGCGCCAGCAGCCAAGAGTGGGACTCAGGAAACAATGAGCAGTTCTTC	CASSQEWDSGNNEQFF
NA	TRBV6-2/TRBV6-3	few	TRBJ1-5	13	TGTGCCAGCAGTGTCTGGAGGAATCAGCCCCAGCATTTT	CASSVWRNQPQHF
TRBD1	TRBV28	NA	TRBJ1-5	14	TGTGCCAGCAAAGACAGGGTCGGGAATCAGCCCCAGCATTTT	CASKDRVGNQPQHF
TRBD1	TRBV19	NA	TRBJ2-1	15	TGTGCCAGTAGTGAACAGGGGGCGTTGGGCAATGAGCAGTTCTTC	CASSEQGALGNEQFF
NA	TRBV28	NA	TRBJ2-1	15	TGTGCCAGCAGACCGGGGAGGAGCTCCTACAATGAGCAGTTCTTC	CASRPGRSSYNEQFF
TRBD2	TRBV25-1	once	TRBJ2-7	15	TGTGCCAGCAGTCCGCCTAGCGGGAGGGCGGGGGAGCAGTACTTC	CASSPPSGRAGEQYF
NA	TRBV7-9	NA	TRBJ2-1	14	TGTGCCAGCAGCTTAGCGGGGACTTACAATGAGCAGTTCTTC	CASSLAGTYNEQFF
TRBD1	TRBV27	NA	TRBJ1-2	13	TGTGCCAGCAGACAGGGGGCTAACTATGGCTACACCTTC	CASRQGANYGYTF
TRBD2	TRBV25-1	NA	TRBJ2-7	14	TGTGCCAGCAGTGATAGCGGGAGCGGCTACGAGCAGTACTTC	CASSDSGSGYEQYF
NA	TRBV6-6	NA	TRBJ2-2	16	TGTGCCAGCAGTATTCGACAGACCCGCGACACCGGGGAGCTGTTTTTT	CASSIRQTRDTGELFF
NA	TRBV19	few	TRBJ2-5	14	TGTGCCAGTAGTAAGGGACATTCTCAAGAGACCCAGTACTTC	CASSKGHSQETQYF
NA	TRBV11-2	NA	TRBJ2-7	12	TGTGCCAGCAGCTTAGTAGGATACGAGCAGTACTTC	CASSLVGYEQYF
NA	TRBV15	NA	TRBJ2-7	15	TGTGCCACCAGCAGAGATAATAGGGGTACTAACGAGCAGTACTTC	CATSRDNRGTNEQYF
TRBD1	TRBV19	NA	TRBJ1-5	15	TGTGCCAGTACCGCCGGGACAGGGGTTTATCAGCCCCAGCATTTT	CASTAGTGVYQPQHF
NA	TRBV15	few	TRBJ2-3	15	TGTGCCACCAGCGGAACCTTCGGGGGCACAGATACGCAGTATTTT	CATSGTFGGTDTQYF
TRBD1	TRBV29-1	NA	TRBJ2-4	12	TGCAGCGTGAGACAGGGGGATGGCCCTCAGTACTTC	CSVRQGDGPQYF
NA	TRBV28	NA	TRBJ1-5	16	TGTGCCAGCCTCAAATGGGAGGGTTCAAGCAATCAGCCCCAGCATTTT	CASLKWEGSSNQPQHF
TRBD1	TRBV6-5	NA	TRBJ1-5	15	TGTGCCAGCGGTACCGCGGGACAGGGGGCTTTGCCCCAGCATTTT	CASGTAGQGALPQHF
TRBD2	TRBV7-2	NA	TRBJ2-1	14	TGTGCCAGCAGCCTAGGACTAGCGGGAAGTGAGCAGTTCTTC	CASSLGLAGSEQFF
NA	TRBV28	once	TRBJ2-1	13	TGTGCCAGCAGGGATCCGGGGTACTCGGGGCAGTTCTTC	CASRDPGYSGQFF
NA	TRBV6-2/TRBV6-3	NA	TRBJ2-7	17	TGTGCCAGCAGTTCCGATGCCGGGACGAGGTTCTCCTACGAGCAGTACTTC	CASSSDAGTRFSYEQYF
NA	TRBV4-2	NA	TRBJ1-2	14	TGTGCCAGCAGCCAAGATATGGAGGCCTATGGCTACACCTTC	CASSQDMEAYGYTF
TRBD1	TRBV14	NA	TRBJ1-4	16	TGTGCCAGCAGCCAACTAGACAGGGGGCTTCAAGAAAAACTGTTTTTT	CASSQLDRGLQEKLFF
TRBD1	TRBV9	NA	TRBJ2-5	16	TGTGCCAGCAGCGGGAAGACAGGGTTCGCCTTGGAGACCCAGTACTTC	CASSGKTGFALETQYF
TRBD2	TRBV3-1/TRBV3-2	once	TRBJ2-1	15	TGTGCCAGCAGCCTACTCAGCGGGAGGGCACGAGAGCAGTTCTTC	CASSLLSGRAREQFF
TRBD2	TRBV7-2	NA	TRBJ2-3	15	TGTGCCAGCAGCCTACGACTAGCGGGAACAGATACGCAGTATTTT	CASSLRLAGTDTQYF
NA	TRBV19	NA	TRBJ1-5	16	TGTGCCAGTAGTCTGCAGGGGCGGTTAGGCAATCAGCCCCAGCATTTT	CASSLQGRLGNQPQHF